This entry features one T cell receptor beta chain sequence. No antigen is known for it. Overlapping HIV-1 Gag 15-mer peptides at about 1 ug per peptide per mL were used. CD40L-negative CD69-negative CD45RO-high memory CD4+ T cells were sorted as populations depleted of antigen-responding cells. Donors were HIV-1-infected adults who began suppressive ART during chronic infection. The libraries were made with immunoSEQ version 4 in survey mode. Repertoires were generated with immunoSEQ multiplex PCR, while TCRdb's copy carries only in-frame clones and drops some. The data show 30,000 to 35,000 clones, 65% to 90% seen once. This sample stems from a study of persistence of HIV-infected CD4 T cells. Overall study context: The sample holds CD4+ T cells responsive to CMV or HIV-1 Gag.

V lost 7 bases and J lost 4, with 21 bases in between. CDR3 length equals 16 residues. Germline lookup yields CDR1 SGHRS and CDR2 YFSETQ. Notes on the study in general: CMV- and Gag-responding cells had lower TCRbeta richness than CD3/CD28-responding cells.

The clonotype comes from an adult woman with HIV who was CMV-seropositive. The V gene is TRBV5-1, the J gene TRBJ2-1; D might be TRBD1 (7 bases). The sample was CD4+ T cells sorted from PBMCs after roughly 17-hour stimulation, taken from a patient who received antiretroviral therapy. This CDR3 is CASARQGGLSYNEQFF. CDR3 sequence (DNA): TGCGCCAGCGCCAGGCAGGGGGGACTGAGTTACAATGAGCAGTTCTTC.